The following is a TCR beta chain sequence with its context. The target antigen is unknown. This CDR3 region has 14 residues. Trimming left V 4 bases short and J 6 bases short, with 16 bases between. CDR1 SGHRS and CDR2 YFSETQ come from the germline V gene. This sample is drawn from a study of T cell responses to AZD1222 COVID-19 vaccine. Study-wide results and limits: Clonal diversity may have been underestimated in mostly white British donors. CD4 TCRs linked to vaccination spanned spike, dominating at 160-218 and 743-854. Nearly half of the spike-specific TCRs reportedly recognize variant regions that carry no mutations.

Profiled with immunoSEQ multiplex PCR; TCRdb holds only in-frame clones, not every one. The sample lists about 140,000 clones, about 94% occurring once. This specimen consisted of peripheral blood, obtained 28 days after the second AZD1222 dose. The TCR sequence derives from an adult who received the AZD1222 COVID-19 vaccine. The chain uses TRBV5-1 and TRBJ1-1, with a weak D call TRBD1 (6 bases). For the CDR3, the DNA is TGCGCCAGCAGCCCCGAGGACAGCTCGTCTGAAGCTTTCTTT. Translation: CASSPEDSSSEAFF.